Below are 19 T cell receptor beta chains sequenced from a single sample in a study of blood T cell repertoires in COVID-19. TCRdb keeps only in-frame clones here, not all; method: immunoSEQ multiplex PCR. The data show fewer than 400,000 clones, just under 90% seen once. Sequenced: PBMCs or T cells enriched from blood (not recorded which). The receptors originated from a woman aged 45-60 years who had recovered from COVID-19.

Of note for this clone: The same CDR3 arises from other DNA sequences in this sample as well. The chain combines TRBV9 with TRBJ1-1; D is uncertain. Germline assignment: CDR1 SGDLS and CDR2 YYNGEE. The CDR3 covers 14 residues. The V gene lost 2 bases and the J gene lost 0 bases, with 8 bases spanning the gap. CDR3 amino acids: CASSVGGVNTEAFF. Written as DNA, the CDR3 is TGTGCCAGCAGCGTCGGAGGAGTGAACACTGAAGCTTTCTTT. Using reference TRBV9 and TRBJ1-1 for the parts outside the CDR3, the full variable domain is DSGVTQTPKHLITATGQRVTLRCSPRSGDLSVYWYQQSLDQGLQFLIQYYNGEERAKGNILERFSAQQFPDLHSELNLSSLELGDSALYFCASSVGGVNTEAFFGQGTRLTVV.

This chain uses TRBV11-2 with TRBJ1-3; a possible D gene is TRBD1 (5 bases). Trimming pared 1 base from V and 8 bases from J, leaving 12 bases between. The length of the CDR3 is 14 residues. Germline CDR1 and CDR2: SGHAT and FQNNGV. The DNA of the CDR3 is TGTGCCAGCAGCTTAGTCTCAGGGCCGGACACCATATATTTT. Protein: CASSLVSGPDTIYF. Full variable domain (outside the CDR3, taken from reference TRBV11-2 and TRBJ1-3): EAGVAQSPRYKIIEKRQSVAFWCNPISGHATLYWYQQILGQGPKLLIQFQNNGVVDDSQLPKDRFSAERLKGVDSTLKIQPAKLEDSAVYLCASSLVSGPDTIYFGEGSWLTVV.

The rearrangement uses TRBV6-5 and TRBJ1-4, with D unclear. V lost 2 bases and J 2 bases, leaving 6 bases between the germline ends. The germline V gene has CDR1 MNHEY and CDR2 SVGAGI. The CDR3 covers 14 residues. The CDR3 spells CASSYGGTNEKLFF. In DNA, the CDR3 is TGTGCCAGCAGTTACGGAGGGACTAATGAAAAACTGTTTTTT.

V gene TRBV9 combines with J gene TRBJ1-6, with D possibly being TRBD1 (5 bases). Deletions cut 6 bases from V and 8 bases from J, with 15 bases between. The CDR3 spans 14 residues. Germline V gene lookup returns CDR1 SGDLS and CDR2 YYNGEE. CDR3 amino acids: CASNEEGNYSPLHF. The CDR3 DNA reads TGTGCCAGCAACGAGGAGGGGAATTATTCACCCCTCCACTTT.

The rearrangement joins TRBV3-1 (or the pseudogene TRBV3-2) to TRBJ1-3, with D tentatively TRBD1 (6 bases). Germline CDR1 and CDR2: LGHDT and YNNKEL (reference sequence). The CDR3 has 15 amino acids. V gave up 3 bases and J gave up 6 bases, with 15 bases separating them. The CDR3 DNA is TGTGCCAGCAGCCATTGGACAGCTCCCCTAAACACCATATATTTT. Protein: CASSHWTAPLNTIYF.

The CDR3 is CASSSENYGYTF. CDR3 DNA: TGTGCCAGCAGCTCCGAGAACTATGGCTACACCTTC. The chain joins TRBV12-1 to TRBJ1-2. TRBV12-1 is a listed pseudogene. The CDR3 spans 12 residues.

The chain couples TRBV6-5 to TRBJ1-1; D perhaps matches TRBD1 (5 bases). Germline-derived CDR1 and CDR2 are MNHEY and SVGAGI. The CDR3 has 14 amino acids. The V and J ends lost 2 bases and 3 bases respectively, with 10 bases between them. The CDR3, as DNA: TGTGCCAGCAGTTACAGGGGTACACACACTGAAGCTTTCTTT. Its translation: CASSYRGTHTEAFF.

The chain combines TRBV6-1 with TRBJ2-2; D may be TRBD2 (5 bases). The CDR3 spans 16 residues. V gave up 2 bases and J gave up 4 bases, with 14 bases separating them. Germline V CDR1 and CDR2: MNHNS, SASEGT. CDR3 nucleotide sequence: TGTGCCAGCAGTGAAAGAAGAGGGCATAGCACCGGGGAGCTGTTTTTT. Protein product: CASSERRGHSTGELFF.

The chain employs TRBV5-4 and TRBJ2-4; TRBD1 agrees at 9 bases. This CDR3 is 14 amino acids long. Germline values: CDR1 SGHNT, CDR2 YYREEE (reference sequence). V shed 2 bases, J shed 8 bases, and the junction held 5 bases outside the gene matches. CDR3 region: CASSFGTGMDIQYF. CDR3 sequence (DNA): TGTGCCAGCAGCTTTGGGACAGGGATGGACATTCAGTACTTC.

On this clone itself: The same CDR3 also results from other DNA sequences found in this sample. The V gene is TRBV5-1, the J gene TRBJ1-4; 7 bases match TRBD1. Trimming cost V 2 bases and J 5 bases; bases outside gene matches: 3. In germline, CDR1 is SGHRS, CDR2 YFSETQ. The CDR3 runs 14 residues. CDR3 nucleotides: TGCGCCAGCAGCTTAGGACAGGAAAATGAAAAACTGTTTTTT. Translation: CASSLGQENEKLFF.

The chain carries TRBV5-6 and TRBJ1-4; no clear D. The V end lost 5 bases, the J end lost 5 bases, and 16 bases lay between the germline ends. This CDR3 contains 15 residues. Germline CDR1 and CDR2: SGHDT and YYEEEE. The CDR3 sequence is CASRHIQRSNEKLFF. Here the CDR3 DNA reads TGTGCCAGCAGGCACATCCAACGGAGCAATGAAAAACTGTTTTTT.

The chain employs TRBV4-3 and TRBJ2-2; 11 bases align to TRBD2. This CDR3 is built from 19 residues. Germline V gene sequence: CDR1 LGHNA, CDR2 YSLEER. V dropped 0 bases and J dropped 4; count of bases not matched to a gene: 10. This CDR3 reads CASSQDWSSGGAFTGELFF. The DNA of the CDR3 is TGCGCCAGCAGCCAAGATTGGAGTAGCGGGGGGGCGTTCACCGGGGAGCTGTTTTTT.

The chain recombines TRBV19 with TRBJ2-5, with a tentative D call TRBD2 (6 bases). Per germline, CDR1 LNHDA and CDR2 SQIVND (reference sequence). The CDR3 length is 14 residues. V lost 4 bases and J lost 7, with 16 bases in between. For the CDR3, the DNA is TGTGCCAGTAGTAAGGTCAGGGCGGAGGGGACCCAGTACTTC. Its protein is CASSKVRAEGTQYF.

DNA of the CDR3: TGTGCCAGCAGGCTTGGGGGGGGCCTCACAGATACGCAGTATTTT. It codes for CASRLGGGLTDTQYF. The rearrangement joins TRBV2 to TRBJ2-3; D might be TRBD2 (7 bases). The CDR3 totals 15 residues. The V end was cut by 6 bases, the J end by 2 bases, with 15 bases between. In germline, CDR1 is SNHLY, CDR2 FYNNEI.

This clone was seen once. This rearrangement joins TRBV27 to TRBJ1-5; TRBD1 agrees at 7 bases. The CDR3 consists of 16 residues. The V gene end was trimmed by 2 bases and the J gene end by 9 bases; junction bases not matched to a gene: 13. Germline lookup yields CDR1 MNHEY and CDR2 SMNVEV (reference sequence). The CDR3: CASSLTRGQSLRPQHF. DNA for the CDR3: TGTGCCAGCAGTTTAACCAGGGGACAGTCGTTACGGCCCCAGCATTTT.

The chain joins TRBV28 to TRBJ1-2; D uncertain. The V and J ends lost 6 bases and 7 bases respectively, with 9 bases between them. Germline values: CDR1 MDHEN, CDR2 SYDVKM. CDR3 length: 11 residues. CDR3 sequence (DNA): TGTGCCAGCAGCAGCGGTGGTGGCTACACCTTC. This sequence encodes CASSSGGGYTF.

The chain has TRBV27 and TRBJ2-1; the D gene is possibly TRBD2 (7 bases). The CDR3 extends over 14 amino acids. Germline V gene data show CDR1 as MNHEY and CDR2 as SMNVEV (reference sequence). The V end lost 7 bases, the J end lost 4 bases, and 14 bases lay between the germline ends. CDR3 region: CASKPGGPYNEQFF. CDR3 DNA: TGTGCCAGCAAACCGGGGGGCCCTTACAATGAGCAGTTCTTC.

The gene calls are TRBV7-2 and TRBJ2-1, with 8 bases lining up with TRBD2. CDR3 length equals 14 residues. Germline CDR1 reads SGHTA; CDR2 reads FQGNSA. V shed 5 bases, J shed 5 bases, and the junction held 5 bases outside the gene matches. CDR3 region: CASSPGGLNNEQFF. The DNA for the CDR3 is TGTGCCAGCAGCCCGGGGGGGCTTAACAATGAGCAGTTCTTC.

The V gene is TRBV12-5, the J gene TRBJ2-7; 7 nucleotides align to TRBD1. Germline V gives CDR1 LGHNT, CDR2 FRNRAP. V was clipped by 10 bases and J by 4 bases; unmatched bases: 13. There are 14 residues in the CDR3. CDR3 nucleotides: TGTGCTACCTCAGGGGGACAAGGGACGTACGAGCAGTACTTC. Its protein is CATSGGQGTYEQYF.